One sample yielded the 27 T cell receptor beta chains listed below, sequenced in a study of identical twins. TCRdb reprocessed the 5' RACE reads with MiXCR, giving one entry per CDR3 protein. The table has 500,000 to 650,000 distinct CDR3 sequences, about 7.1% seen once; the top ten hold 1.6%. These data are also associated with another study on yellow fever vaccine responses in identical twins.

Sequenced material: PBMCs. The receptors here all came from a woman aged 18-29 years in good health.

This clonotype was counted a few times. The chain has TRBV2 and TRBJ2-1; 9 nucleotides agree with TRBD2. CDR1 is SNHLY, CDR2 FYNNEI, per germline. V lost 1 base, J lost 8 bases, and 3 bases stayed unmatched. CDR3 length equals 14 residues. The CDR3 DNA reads TGTGCCAGCAGTGAAGGCGGGAGGGCCGATGAGCAGTTCTTC. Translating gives CASSEGGRADEQFF.

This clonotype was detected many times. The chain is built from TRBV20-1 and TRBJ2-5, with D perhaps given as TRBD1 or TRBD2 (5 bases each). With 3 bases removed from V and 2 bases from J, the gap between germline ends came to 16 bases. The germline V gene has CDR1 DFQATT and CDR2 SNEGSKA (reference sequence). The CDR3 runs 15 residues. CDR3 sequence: CSARRVPGSQETQYF. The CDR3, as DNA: TGCAGTGCTAGGCGCGTACCAGGGAGTCAAGAGACCCAGTACTTC.

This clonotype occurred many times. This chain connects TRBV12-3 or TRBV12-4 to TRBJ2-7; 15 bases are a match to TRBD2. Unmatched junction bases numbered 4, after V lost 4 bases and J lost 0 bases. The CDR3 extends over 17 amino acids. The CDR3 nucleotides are TGTGCCAGCAGTTCCGGACTAGCGGGAGGGAGCTCCTACGAGCAGTACTTC. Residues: CASSSGLAGGSSYEQYF.

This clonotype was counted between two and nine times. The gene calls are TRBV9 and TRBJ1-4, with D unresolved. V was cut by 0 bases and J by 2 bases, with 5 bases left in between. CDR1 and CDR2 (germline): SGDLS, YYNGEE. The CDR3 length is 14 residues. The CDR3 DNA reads TGTGCCAGCAGCGTAGGTGTCACTAATGAAAAACTGTTTTTT. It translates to CASSVGVTNEKLFF.

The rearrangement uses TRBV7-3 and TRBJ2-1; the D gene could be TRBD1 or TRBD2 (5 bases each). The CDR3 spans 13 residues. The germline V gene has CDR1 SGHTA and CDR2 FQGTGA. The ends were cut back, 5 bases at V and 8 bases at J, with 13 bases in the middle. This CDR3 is CASSRGREYEQFF. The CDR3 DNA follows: TGTGCCAGCAGCCGGGGCAGGGAGTATGAGCAGTTCTTC.

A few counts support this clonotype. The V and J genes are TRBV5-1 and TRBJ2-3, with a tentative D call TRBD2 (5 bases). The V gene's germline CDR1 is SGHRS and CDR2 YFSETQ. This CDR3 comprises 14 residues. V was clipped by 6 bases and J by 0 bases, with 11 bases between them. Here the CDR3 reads CASTNGESTDTQYF. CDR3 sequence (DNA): TGCGCCAGCACGAACGGGGAGAGCACAGATACGCAGTATTTT.

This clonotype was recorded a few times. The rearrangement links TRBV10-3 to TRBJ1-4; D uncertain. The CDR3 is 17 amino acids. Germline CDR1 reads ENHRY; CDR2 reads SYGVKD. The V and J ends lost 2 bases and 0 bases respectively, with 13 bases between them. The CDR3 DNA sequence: TGTGCCATCAGTGAGGAGGGCGGAGCTGCAACTAATGAAAAACTGTTTTTT. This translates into CAISEEGGAATNEKLFF.

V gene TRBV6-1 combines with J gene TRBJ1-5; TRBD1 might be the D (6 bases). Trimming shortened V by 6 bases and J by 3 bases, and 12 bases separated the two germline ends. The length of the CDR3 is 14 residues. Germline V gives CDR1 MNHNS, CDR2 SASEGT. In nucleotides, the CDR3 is TGTGCCAGCAGCCGTCAGGGGTACAATCAGCCCCAGCATTTT. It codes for CASSRQGYNQPQHF.

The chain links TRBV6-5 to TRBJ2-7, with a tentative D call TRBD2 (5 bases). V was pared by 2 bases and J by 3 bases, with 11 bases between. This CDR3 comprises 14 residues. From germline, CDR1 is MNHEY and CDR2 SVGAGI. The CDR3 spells CASSYEGANYEQYF. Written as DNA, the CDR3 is TGTGCCAGCAGTTACGAGGGAGCGAACTACGAGCAGTACTTC.

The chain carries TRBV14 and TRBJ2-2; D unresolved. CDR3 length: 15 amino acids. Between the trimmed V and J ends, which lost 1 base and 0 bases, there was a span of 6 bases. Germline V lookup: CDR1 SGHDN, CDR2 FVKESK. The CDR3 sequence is CASSQGWANTGELFF. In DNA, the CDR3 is TGTGCCAGCAGCCAAGGATGGGCGAACACCGGGGAGCTGTTTTTT.

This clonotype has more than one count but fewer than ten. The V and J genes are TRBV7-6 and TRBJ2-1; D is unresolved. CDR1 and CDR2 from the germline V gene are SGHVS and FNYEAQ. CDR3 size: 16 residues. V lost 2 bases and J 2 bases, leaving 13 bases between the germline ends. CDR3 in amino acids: CASSLPGSSPYNEQFF. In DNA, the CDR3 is TGTGCCAGCAGCTTACCCGGCAGCAGTCCCTACAATGAGCAGTTCTTC.

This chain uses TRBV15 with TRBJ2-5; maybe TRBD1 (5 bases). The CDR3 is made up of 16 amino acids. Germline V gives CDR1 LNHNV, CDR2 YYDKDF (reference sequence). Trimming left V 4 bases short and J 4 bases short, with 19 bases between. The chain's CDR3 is CATSKSWEGAGETQYF. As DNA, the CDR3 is TGTGCCACCAGCAAGAGTTGGGAAGGGGCCGGAGAGACCCAGTACTTC.

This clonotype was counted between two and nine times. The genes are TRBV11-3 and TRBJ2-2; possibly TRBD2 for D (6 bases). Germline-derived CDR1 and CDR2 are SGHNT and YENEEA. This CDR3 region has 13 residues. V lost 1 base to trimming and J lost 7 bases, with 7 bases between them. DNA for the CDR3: TGTGCCAGCAGCTTAGTCGGGGGCGGGGAGCTGTTTTTT. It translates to CASSLVGGGELFF.

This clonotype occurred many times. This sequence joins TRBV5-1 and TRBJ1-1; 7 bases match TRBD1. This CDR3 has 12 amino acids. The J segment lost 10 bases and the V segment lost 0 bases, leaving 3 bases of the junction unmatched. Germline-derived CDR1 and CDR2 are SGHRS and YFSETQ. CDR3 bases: TGCGCCAGCAGCTTGGCCTCAGGGGGAGCTTTCTTT. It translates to CASSLASGGAFF.

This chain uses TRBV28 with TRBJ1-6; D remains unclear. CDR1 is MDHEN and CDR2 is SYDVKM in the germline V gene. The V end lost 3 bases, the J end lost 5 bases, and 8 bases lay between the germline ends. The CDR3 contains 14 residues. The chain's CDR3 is CASSFRTDNSPLHF. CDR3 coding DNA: TGTGCCAGCAGTTTCAGGACGGATAATTCACCCCTCCACTTT.

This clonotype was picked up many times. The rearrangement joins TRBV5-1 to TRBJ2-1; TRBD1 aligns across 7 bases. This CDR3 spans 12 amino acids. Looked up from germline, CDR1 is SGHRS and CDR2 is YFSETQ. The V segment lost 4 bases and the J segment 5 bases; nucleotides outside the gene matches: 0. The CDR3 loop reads CASSGTDNEQFF. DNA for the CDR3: TGCGCCAGCAGCGGGACAGACAATGAGCAGTTCTTC.

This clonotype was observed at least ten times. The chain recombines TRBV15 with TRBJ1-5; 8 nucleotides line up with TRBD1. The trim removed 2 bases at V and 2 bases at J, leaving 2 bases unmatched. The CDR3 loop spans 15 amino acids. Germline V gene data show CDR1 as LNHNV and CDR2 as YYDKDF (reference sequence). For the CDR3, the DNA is TGTGCCACCAGCAGAATGACAGGGGGCAATCAGCCCCAGCATTTT. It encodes CATSRMTGGNQPQHF. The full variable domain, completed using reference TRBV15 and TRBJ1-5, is DAMVIQNPRYQVTQFGKPVTLSCSQTLNHNVMYWYQQKSSQAPKLLFHYYDKDFNNEADTPDNFQSRRPNTSFCFLDIRSPGLGDTAMYLCATSRMTGGNQPQHFGDGTRLSIL.

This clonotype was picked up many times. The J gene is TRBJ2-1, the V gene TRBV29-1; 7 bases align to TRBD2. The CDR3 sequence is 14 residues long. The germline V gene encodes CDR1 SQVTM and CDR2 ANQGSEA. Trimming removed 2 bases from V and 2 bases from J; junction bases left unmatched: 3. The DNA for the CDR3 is TGCAGCGTTGAATCCAGCGGGACCTACAATGAGCAGTTCTTC. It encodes CSVESSGTYNEQFF.

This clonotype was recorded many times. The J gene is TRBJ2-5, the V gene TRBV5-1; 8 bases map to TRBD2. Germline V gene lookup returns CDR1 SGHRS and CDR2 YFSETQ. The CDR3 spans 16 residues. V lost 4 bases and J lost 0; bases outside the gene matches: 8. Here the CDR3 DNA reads TGCGCCAGCAGCCGATTATTAGCGGGAAACCAAGAGACCCAGTACTTC. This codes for CASSRLLAGNQETQYF.

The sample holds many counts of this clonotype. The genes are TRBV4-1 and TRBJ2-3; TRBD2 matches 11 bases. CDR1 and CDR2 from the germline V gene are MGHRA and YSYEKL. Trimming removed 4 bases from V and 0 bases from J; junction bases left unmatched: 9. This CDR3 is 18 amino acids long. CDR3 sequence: CASSPTGTSGDSTDTQYF. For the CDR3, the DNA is TGCGCCAGCAGCCCAACCGGGACTAGCGGAGATAGCACAGATACGCAGTATTTT.

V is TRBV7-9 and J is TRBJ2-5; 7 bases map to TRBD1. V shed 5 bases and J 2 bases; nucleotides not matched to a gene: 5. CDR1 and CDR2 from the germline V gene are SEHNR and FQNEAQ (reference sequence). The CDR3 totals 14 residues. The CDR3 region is CASSEGQSQETQYF. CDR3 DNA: TGTGCCAGCAGCGAGGGACAGTCACAAGAGACCCAGTACTTC.

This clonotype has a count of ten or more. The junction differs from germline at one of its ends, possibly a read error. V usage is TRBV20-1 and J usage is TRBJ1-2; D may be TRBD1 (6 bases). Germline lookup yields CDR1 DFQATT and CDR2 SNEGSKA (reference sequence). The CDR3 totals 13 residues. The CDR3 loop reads CSARDAGGYSYTF. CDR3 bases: TGCAGTGCTAGAGATGCGGGGGGCTATAGCTACACCTTC.

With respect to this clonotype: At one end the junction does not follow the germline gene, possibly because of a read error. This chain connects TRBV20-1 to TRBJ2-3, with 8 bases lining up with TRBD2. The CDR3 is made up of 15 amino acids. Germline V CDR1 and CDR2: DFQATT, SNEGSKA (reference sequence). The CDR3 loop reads CSPRRTSRLTDTQYF. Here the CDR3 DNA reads TGCAGTCCTAGGAGGACTAGCCGGCTCACAGATACGCAGTATTTT.

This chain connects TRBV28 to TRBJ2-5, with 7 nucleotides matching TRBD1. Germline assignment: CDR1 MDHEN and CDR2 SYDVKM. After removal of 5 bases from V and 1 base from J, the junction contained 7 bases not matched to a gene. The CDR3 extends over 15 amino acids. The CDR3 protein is CASSKDRPFQETQYF. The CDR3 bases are TGTGCCAGCAGTAAGGACAGGCCGTTCCAAGAGACCCAGTACTTC.

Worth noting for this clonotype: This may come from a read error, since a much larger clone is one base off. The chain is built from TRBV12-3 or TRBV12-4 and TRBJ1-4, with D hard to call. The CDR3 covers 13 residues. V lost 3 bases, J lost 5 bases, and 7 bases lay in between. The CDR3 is CASSLLGNEKLFF. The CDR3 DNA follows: TGTGCCAGCAGTTTGCTGGGAAATGAAAAACTGTTTTTT.

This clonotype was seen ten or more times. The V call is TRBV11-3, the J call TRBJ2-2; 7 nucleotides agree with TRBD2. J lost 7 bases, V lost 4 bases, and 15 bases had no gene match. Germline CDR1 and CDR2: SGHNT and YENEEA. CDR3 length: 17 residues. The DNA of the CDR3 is TGTGCCAGCAGCTCATCTGGTTGGGGGAGGGCCGACGGGGAGCTGTTTTTT. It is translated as CASSSSGWGRADGELFF.

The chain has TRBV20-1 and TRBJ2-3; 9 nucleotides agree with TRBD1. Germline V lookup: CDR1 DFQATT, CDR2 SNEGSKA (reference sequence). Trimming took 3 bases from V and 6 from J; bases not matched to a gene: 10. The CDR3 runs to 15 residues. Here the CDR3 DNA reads TGCAGTGCTAGTGGGAAACAGGGGGCGATGGATACGCAGTATTTT. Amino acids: CSASGKQGAMDTQYF.